These T cell receptor beta chains were read from a single sample in a study of cytomegalovirus exposure and HLA in healthy donors. Clones were read by immunoSEQ multiplex PCR, and TCRdb kept only the in-frame ones, dropping some. The data contain about 72,000 clones, 82% of them singletons. The specimen sequenced was PBMCs. The receptors were sampled from a man aged 18 to 29 in good health and CMV-seronegative. Both conserved end residues are part of each CDR3. Each record gives: clone size, J gene, V gene, D gene, CDR3 length, CDR3 DNA, CDR3 protein. D genes are given only for firm matches. Where a row states a size, it is once, few, many or the class of an expanded clone; other rows omit it.

NA,TRBJ1-4,TRBV2,NA,15,TGTGCCAGCAGTGAAGACCAGGGAACCTATGAAAAACTGTTTTTT,CASSEDQGTYEKLFF
NA,TRBJ2-1,TRBV2,TRBD2,17,TGTGCCAGCTGGGGACTAGCGGGGGGTGAATCCTACAATGAGCAGTTCTTC,CASWGLAGGESYNEQFF
NA,TRBJ1-1,TRBV4-2,NA,14,TGTGCCAGCAGCTTTGCAAGGGGGAACACTGAAGCTTTCTTT,CASSFARGNTEAFF
NA,TRBJ2-2,TRBV5-1,NA,13,TGCGCCAGCATCGAGCGCAACACCGGGGAGCTGTTTTTT,CASIERNTGELFF
NA,TRBJ2-2,TRBV4-2,NA,15,TGTGCCAGCAGCCTTAACAGGGCCACCCCCGGGGAGCTGTTTTTT,CASSLNRATPGELFF
NA,TRBJ2-1,TRBV30,TRBD1,13,TGTGCCTGGACGGGACAGGGGTACTATGAGCAGTTCTTC,CAWTGQGYYEQFF
NA,TRBJ1-3,TRBV30,TRBD1,16,TGTGCCTGGGGCCATGACAGGGTTAGCCCTGGAAACACCATATATTTT,CAWGHDRVSPGNTIYF
NA,TRBJ2-7,TRBV7-8,NA,11,TGTGCCAGCAGTCCCTCTTACGAGCAGTACTTC,CASSPSYEQYF
NA,TRBJ1-1,TRBV7-9,NA,15,TGTGCCAGCAGCTTAGGCCCCAGGGGCAACACTGAAGCTTTCTTT,CASSLGPRGNTEAFF
NA,TRBJ2-1,TRBV27,NA,16,TGTGCCAGCAGTTTATCGGCGGAGGGAGCCTTCGGTGAGCAGTTCTTC,CASSLSAEGAFGEQFF
NA,TRBJ2-2,TRBV6-1,NA,14,TGTGCCAGCAGTGCGACAGTGAACACCGGGGAGCTGTTTTTT,CASSATVNTGELFF
NA,TRBJ2-5,TRBV30,NA,13,TGTGCCTGGAGAGGAGGCGGGCAAGAGACCCAGTACTTC,CAWRGGGQETQYF
NA,TRBJ1-6,TRBV18,TRBD1,16,TGTGCCAGCTCACCACGCGGGACAGTGATGAATTCACCCCTCCACTTT,CASSPRGTVMNSPLHF
NA,TRBJ2-1,TRBV5-4,TRBD1,15,TGTGCCAGCAGCTCCCCGGGACAGGGCGGCTATGAGCAGTTCTTC,CASSSPGQGGYEQFF
NA,TRBJ2-5,TRBV5-1,NA,14,TGCGCCAGCAGCGGGCCCTCGTACCAAGAGACCCAGTACTTC,CASSGPSYQETQYF
NA,TRBJ2-7,TRBV18,NA,16,TGTGCCAGCTCACCCCAAGGAGGGGGCGCAGCCTACGAGCAGTACTTC,CASSPQGGGAAYEQYF
NA,TRBJ2-6,TRBV6-1,NA,15,TGTGCCAGCAGTGAACGGAGTTCTGGGGCCAACGTCCTGACTTTC,CASSERSSGANVLTF
NA,TRBJ2-2,TRBV27,TRBD1,14,TGTGCCAGCAGTTCGACAGGGTTTACCGGGGAGCTGTTTTTT,CASSSTGFTGELFF
NA,TRBJ1-2,TRBV6-5,TRBD1,12,TGTGCCGCATGGGACAGCCCTTATGGCTACACCTTC,CAAWDSPYGYTF
NA,TRBJ2-2,TRBV27,NA,15,TGTGCCAGCAGTTTAGTACAGGGAGACACCGGGGAGCTGTTTTTT,CASSLVQGDTGELFF
NA,TRBJ2-7,TRBV7-9,TRBD2,15,TGTTCCAGCAGCTTAGCACTAGCGGGGGCCTACGAGCAGTACTTC,CSSSLALAGAYEQYF
NA,TRBJ2-7,TRBV20-1,NA,11,TGCAGTGCTAGTTTAGTCAACGAGCAGTACTTC,CSASLVNEQYF
NA,TRBJ2-4,TRBV19,TRBD2,17,TGTGCCAGTAGTATCCCCGGACTAGCGGAAGCCAAAAACATTCAGTACTTC,CASSIPGLAEAKNIQYF
few,TRBJ2-7,TRBV12-5,NA,16,TGTGCTAGTGCCCTACTCGTCCGGGGATCTTCCTACGAGCAGTACTTC,CASALLVRGSSYEQYF
NA,TRBJ1-2,TRBV11-2,NA,17,TGTGCCAGCAGCTTAGATGTGGTTACAGGGACTAACTATGGCTACACCTTC,CASSLDVVTGTNYGYTF
NA,TRBJ2-2,TRBV7-9,NA,13,TGTGCCAGCAGCTTAGGGCAGACCGGGGAGCTGTTTTTT,CASSLGQTGELFF
NA,TRBJ2-7,TRBV27,TRBD1,12,TGTGCCAGCAGCTCGACAGGGGACGAGCAGTACTTC,CASSSTGDEQYF
NA,TRBJ2-1,TRBV29-1,NA,14,TGCAGCGTTGAGGGGCAGCCCTCCTACAATGAGCAGTTCTTC,CSVEGQPSYNEQFF
NA,TRBJ2-1,TRBV5-1,TRBD2,21,TGCGCCAGCAGCTTGGGGTTTCTAGAACTCCGACTAGCGGGATCCTACAATGAGCAGTTCTTC,CASSLGFLELRLAGSYNEQFF
NA,TRBJ2-1,TRBV30,TRBD2,14,TGTGCCTGGAACTCTGCGGGAGGAGGCAATGAGCAGTTCTTC,CAWNSAGGGNEQFF
NA,TRBJ2-2,TRBV13,TRBD2,15,TGTGCCAGCAGCTTAGCCGGGAGGGCCGGCGGGGAGCTGTTTTTT,CASSLAGRAGGELFF
NA,TRBJ2-1,TRBV19,NA,14,TGTGCCAGTAGTCCACAGGGTGGGGACAATGAGCAGTTCTTC,CASSPQGGDNEQFF
NA,TRBJ2-7,TRBV10-3,TRBD1,15,TGTGCCATTGAAAAGAGGACAGGGAAAGGGCACGAGCAGTACTTC,CAIEKRTGKGHEQYF
NA,TRBJ2-1,TRBV7-2,NA,12,TGTGCCAGCAGCTTAGACGGGTATGAGCAGTTCTTC,CASSLDGYEQFF
NA,TRBJ2-1,TRBV28,NA,14,TGTGCCAGCAGTTCCCCCAGCCGTGGGCAGGAGCAGTTCTTC,CASSSPSRGQEQFF
NA,TRBJ2-1,TRBV28,TRBD1,15,TGTGCCAGCAGTTCCCGGGACAGGGCTTTAAGTGAGCAGTTCTTC,CASSSRDRALSEQFF
NA,TRBJ2-3,TRBV7-3,NA,14,TGTGCCAGCAGCTTTGGGCGAGACACAGATACGCAGTATTTT,CASSFGRDTDTQYF
NA,TRBJ2-7,TRBV13,NA,13,TGTGCCAGCAGCTTATCAGGGATCTACGAGCAGTACTTC,CASSLSGIYEQYF
NA,TRBJ2-3,TRBV9,NA,15,TGTGCCAGCAGCGTAGGGGCGGGCCGCACAGATACGCAGTATTTT,CASSVGAGRTDTQYF
NA,TRBJ2-7,TRBV2,NA,10,TGTGCCAGCAGTTCGCGAGAGCAGTACTTC,CASSSREQYF
NA,TRBJ1-2,TRBV6-4,NA,13,TGTGCCAGCAGTGACGGAGTCCATAGGGGCTACACCTTC,CASSDGVHRGYTF
NA,TRBJ1-2,TRBV2,NA,13,TGTGCCAGCAGCCGGACAGCCTCCTATGGCTACACCTTC,CASSRTASYGYTF